This is a list of T cell receptor beta chains from one sample in a study of T cells in Graves' hyperthyroidism and ophthalmopathy. Each CDR3 protein is one row after TCRdb ran MiXCR on the multiplex PCR reads. This repertoire shows more than 350,000 distinct CDR3 sequences, under 15% found once; its top ten account for approximately 32%. The sample was blood. The receptors come from a woman younger than 45 with Graves' hyperthyroidism. CDR3s include the opening cysteine and the closing phenylalanine or tryptophan. Fields, in order: J gene, D gene, clone size, V gene, CDR3 DNA, CDR3 protein. D genes are given only for firm matches. Clone size is given for some rows only: seen once, a few or many times, or a class if the clone is expanded.

>TRBJ2-7|TRBD2|many|TRBV2
TGTGCCAGCAGCTTACTAGCGGAGGCCTTCTACGAGCAGTACTTC
CASSLLAEAFYEQYF
>TRBJ1-1|NA|many|TRBV12-3/TRBV12-4
TGTGCCTGCATTAACAGGGTACTGAACACTGAAGCTTTCTTT
CACINRVLNTEAFF
>TRBJ1-4|NA|many|TRBV28
TGTGCCAGCAGTTTATTCGGAAGCAGGGTAGGGGAAAAACTGTTTTTT
CASSLFGSRVGEKLFF
>TRBJ1-5|NA|few|TRBV2
TGTGCCAGCAGTGGGTCCCAAGGGACACCCATTAGCAATCAGCCCCAGCATTTT
CASSGSQGTPISNQPQHF
>TRBJ2-2|NA|NA|TRBV7-7
TGTGCTAGCAGCCCCGGCCTACTAGTTAGACAAACCGGGGAGCTGTTTTTT
CASSPGLLVRQTGELFF
>TRBJ2-3|NA|many|TRBV12-3/TRBV12-4
TGTGCCAGCAGTCAAAGGGATACGCAGTATTTT
CASSQRDTQYF
>TRBJ1-1|NA|many|TRBV5-8
TGTGCCAGCAGGCTGGGACACAATAAAGTAGGGACTGAAGCTTTCTTT
CASRLGHNKVGTEAFF
>TRBJ1-5|NA|many|TRBV2
TGTGCCAGCAGCTCAGGGAGTCAAAATCAGCCCCAGCATTTT
CASSSGSQNQPQHF
>TRBJ2-5|NA|NA|TRBV4-1
TGCGCCAGCAGCCAAATACAGGGGGGGGTCGAAGAGACCCAGTACTTC
CASSQIQGGVEETQYF
>TRBJ2-3|TRBD2|many|TRBV11-2
TGTGCCAGCAGCTTAGCGGTAGCGGGAGGGGGCGCAGATACGCAGTATTTT
CASSLAVAGGGADTQYF
>TRBJ2-7|TRBD2|NA|TRBV3-1
TGTGCCAGCAGCCAGTTCCGGGGGGTGATGTACGAGCAGTACTTC
CASSQFRGVMYEQYF
>TRBJ2-1|NA|NA|TRBV6-1
TGTGCCAGCAGTATGGGTGGCTCCTACAATGAGCAGTTCTTC
CASSMGGSYNEQFF